This T cell receptor (beta chain) was identified during a study of blood T cell repertoires in COVID-19. Study summary: Material from acute and convalescent COVID-19 was sourced from the United States, Italy and Spain. T cells, B-cell-depleted T cells, or PBMCs supplied cDNA or gDNA.

In the authors' methods: It was from reference gene primer amplification that nucleated cell counts were estimated. Data came from immunoSEQ multiplex PCR; TCRdb stores just in-frame clones and leaves some out. That table gives V, J and clone size, and the DNA gave D and trimming. The sample lists about 36,000 clones, about 83% seen once, with roughly 2% in the top ten. A few counts support this clone. This CDR3 region has 18 residues. V lost 6 bases to trimming and J lost 1 base, with 25 bases between them. CDR1 is MNHEY, CDR2 SVGEGT, per germline. The chain combines TRBV6-2 or TRBV6-3 with TRBJ2-7; D remains unclear. What was sequenced was peripheral blood. This receptor was obtained from a man aged 60-69 years with active COVID-19. The CDR3 sequence is CASSRRTLWRWVSYEQYF. CDR3 sequence (DNA): TGTGCCAGCAGCCGACGAACCTTATGGCGGTGGGTATCCTACGAGCAGTACTTC.